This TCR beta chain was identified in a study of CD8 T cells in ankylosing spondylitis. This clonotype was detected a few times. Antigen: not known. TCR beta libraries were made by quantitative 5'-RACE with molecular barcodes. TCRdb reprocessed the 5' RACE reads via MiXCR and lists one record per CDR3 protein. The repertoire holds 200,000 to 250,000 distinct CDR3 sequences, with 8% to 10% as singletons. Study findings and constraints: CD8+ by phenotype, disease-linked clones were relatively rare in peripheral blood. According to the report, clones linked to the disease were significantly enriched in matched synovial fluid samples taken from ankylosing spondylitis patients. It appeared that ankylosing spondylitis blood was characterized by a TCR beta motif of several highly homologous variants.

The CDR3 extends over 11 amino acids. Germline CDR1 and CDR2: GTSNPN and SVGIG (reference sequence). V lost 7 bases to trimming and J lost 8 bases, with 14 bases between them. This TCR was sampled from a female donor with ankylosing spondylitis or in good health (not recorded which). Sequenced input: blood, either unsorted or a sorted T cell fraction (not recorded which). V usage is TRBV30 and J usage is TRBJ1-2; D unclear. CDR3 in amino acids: CASRTGLGYTF. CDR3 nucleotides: TGTGCCTCCCGGACGGGTTTGGGCTACACCTTC.